The 10 T cell receptor beta chains listed next were all sequenced from one sample in a study of technical replicates of blood from a handful of donors. Clones were sequenced by immunoSEQ multiplex PCR, and TCRdb holds only the in-frame ones, with some missing. The sample holds tens of thousands of clones, around 96% seen once. Input material: T cells isolated from PBMCs. The receptors originated from a human donor in good health.

The J gene is TRBJ2-7, the V gene TRBV4-1; TRBD2 is a possible D gene (5 bases). CDR1 is MGHRA and CDR2 is YSYEKL in the germline V gene. Trimming removed 1 base at V and 3 bases at J, with 13 bases between. The CDR3 has 15 residues. The CDR3 reads CASSQGPGSDYEQYF. The DNA for the CDR3 is TGCGCCAGCAGCCAAGGCCCGGGATCAGACTACGAGCAGTACTTC.

This chain uses TRBV28 with TRBJ1-1; no reliable D call. The germline V and J ends were trimmed by 8 bases and 4 bases, with 17 bases remaining between them. This CDR3 region has 14 residues. The germline V gene encodes CDR1 MDHEN and CDR2 SYDVKM. In nucleotides, the CDR3 is TGTGCCAGCGGGAGGCCTGGAGACTTCACTGAAGCTTTCTTT. Its protein product is CASGRPGDFTEAFF.

V usage is TRBV15 and J usage is TRBJ2-5; D unresolved. The CDR3 is 16 amino acids. V was pared by 3 bases and J by 3 bases, with 17 bases between. In germline, CDR1 is LNHNV, CDR2 YYDKDF (reference sequence). The CDR3 nucleotides read TGTGCCACCAGCAGGATACCCTATGAGGCGGAAGAGACCCAGTACTTC. Translating it yields CATSRIPYEAEETQYF.

This chain links TRBV4-3 with TRBJ2-2, with TRBD1 identical over 9 bases. With V trimmed by 3 bases and J by 5 bases, 7 bases remained unmatched. In germline, CDR1 is LGHNA, CDR2 YSLEER. CDR3 length: 16 amino acids. The CDR3 here is CASSQRDREGTGELFF. The CDR3 coding sequence is TGCGCCAGCAGCCAGCGGGACAGGGAGGGAACCGGGGAGCTGTTTTTT.

This rearrangement joins TRBV19 to TRBJ1-4; D possibly corresponds to TRBD1 (5 bases). Trimming removed 5 bases at V and 3 bases at J, with 13 bases between. The CDR3 has 15 residues. Germline loops: CDR1 LNHDA, CDR2 SQIVND (reference sequence). The CDR3 spells CASSEWTNANEKLFF. DNA of the CDR3: TGTGCCAGTAGTGAATGGACAAACGCTAATGAAAAACTGTTTTTT.

The rearrangement links TRBV29-1 to TRBJ2-1; a possible D gene is TRBD2 (6 bases). Trimming left V 7 bases short and J 3 bases short, with 13 bases between. The V gene's germline CDR1 is SQVTM and CDR2 ANQGSEA. The CDR3 runs 13 residues. This chain's CDR3 is CSARSGLYNEQFF. The CDR3 coding sequence is TGCAGCGCCCGAAGCGGGCTCTACAATGAGCAGTTCTTC.

This chain links TRBV28 with TRBJ1-1; D perhaps matches TRBD1 (6 bases). Germline assignment: CDR1 MDHEN and CDR2 SYDVKM. CDR3 length equals 16 residues. V was pared by 6 bases and J by 11 bases, with 28 bases between. The CDR3 protein is CASSPSRWSPHQGAFF. In nucleotides, the CDR3 is TGTGCCAGCAGCCCCTCACGGTGGTCCCCACACCAGGGGGCTTTCTTT. The full variable domain, completed using reference TRBV28 and TRBJ1-1, is DVKVTQSSRYLVKRTGEKVFLECVQDMDHENMFWYRQDPGLGLRLIYFSYDVKMKEKGDIPEGYSVSREKKERFSLILESASTNQTSMYLCASSPSRWSPHQGAFFGQGTRLTVV.

A single count supports this clone. The V call is TRBV7-9, the J call TRBJ1-1; no clear D gene. The CDR3 is 12 residues long. The ends were cut back, 8 bases at V and 1 base at J, with 8 bases in the middle. CDR1 and CDR2 from the germline V gene are SEHNR and FQNEAQ (reference sequence). CDR3 amino acids: CASFTANTEAFF. CDR3 coding DNA: TGTGCCAGCTTTACAGCGAACACTGAAGCTTTCTTT.

This rearrangement joins TRBV2 to TRBJ2-7; tentatively, D is TRBD1 (6 bases). There are 15 residues in the CDR3. V gave up 3 bases and J gave up 1 base, with 13 bases separating them. Per the germline V gene, CDR1 is SNHLY and CDR2 is FYNNEI. The CDR3 protein is CASSDARGFSYEQYF. CDR3 bases: TGTGCCAGCAGTGATGCCAGGGGTTTTTCCTACGAGCAGTACTTC. The full variable domain, in which reference TRBV2 and TRBJ2-7 provide the parts outside the CDR3, is EPEVTQTPSHQVTQMGQEVILRCVPISNHLYFYWYRQILGQKVEFLVSFYNNEISEKSEIFDDQFSVERPDGSNFTLKIRSTKLEDSAMYFCASSDARGFSYEQYFGPGTRLTVT.

This sequence joins TRBV11-3 and TRBJ1-1; 8 nucleotides line up with TRBD1. Germline V CDR1 and CDR2: SGHNT, YENEEA. This CDR3 contains 17 residues. Trimming at V came to 0 bases and at J to 5 bases, leaving 11 bases not matched to a gene. As DNA, the CDR3 is TGTGCCAGCAGCTTAGATTCAGGGGGACAGGTATGGACTGAAGCTTTCTTT. Encoded protein: CASSLDSGGQVWTEAFF.